This T cell receptor beta chain was recorded in a study of response to subunit inactivated influenza vaccine. In TCRdb, the RT-PCR reads were re-called with MiXCR into one record per CDR3 protein. The sample holds roughly 790,000 distinct CDR3 sequences, 20% to 25% seen once. This clonotype was detected only a few times. Germline CDR1 is SQVTM and CDR2 is ANQGSEA. This CDR3 is built from 13 residues. V was trimmed by 2 bases and J by 1 base, leaving 8 bases between them. The starting material was PBMCs from blood, obtained about 5 days after vaccination. The chain has TRBV29-1 and TRBJ1-1; no reliable D call. The receptor was isolated from a man aged 50-59 years who received an inactivated influenza vaccine. The CDR3 sequence: CSVELAGNTEAFF. CDR3 sequence (DNA): TGCAGCGTTGAATTGGCGGGGAACACTGAAGCTTTCTTT.